The subject of this entry is one T cell receptor beta chain. Its antigen is as yet unknown. A junction end diverges from the germline sequence, so it may reflect a read error. Germline values: CDR1 SGDLS, CDR2 YYNGEE. The length of the CDR3 is 15 residues. It was with a sample-barcoded 5' primer and a J-beta primer mix that a second PCR of roughly 7 to 12 cycles was run. A single record per CDR3 protein comes from TCRdb applying MiXCR to the 5' RACE reads. The sample holds some 1.1 million distinct CDR3 sequences, around two fifths seen once. The source of the sample is a study of blood T cells in healthy people across ages. Overall study results and limits: Versus aged donors, long-lived donors had higher diversity and more naive CD4+ cells. Unsorted PBMCs ruled out conclusive naive versus antigen-experienced comparison.

The rearrangement links TRBV9 to TRBJ2-3, with D possibly called TRBD1 or TRBD2 (6 bases each). Sequencing used blood. The TCR comes from a man in his late teens or twenties in good health. The CDR3 DNA sequence: TGTGCCAGCACCGTAGGGGGGTCTAGCACAGACACGCAGTATTTT. This encodes CASTVGGSSTDTQYF.